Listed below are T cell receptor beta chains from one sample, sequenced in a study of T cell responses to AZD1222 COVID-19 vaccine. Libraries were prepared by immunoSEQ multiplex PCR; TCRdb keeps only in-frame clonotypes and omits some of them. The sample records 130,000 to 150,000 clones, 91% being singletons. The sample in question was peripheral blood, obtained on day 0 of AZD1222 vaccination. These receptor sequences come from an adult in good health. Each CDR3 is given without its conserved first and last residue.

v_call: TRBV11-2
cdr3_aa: ASSLGQANSYEQY

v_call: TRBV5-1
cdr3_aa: ASSRDRVQTNEKLF

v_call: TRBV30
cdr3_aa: AWTRSYEQY

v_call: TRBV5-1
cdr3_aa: ASSSKDRVGNTEAF

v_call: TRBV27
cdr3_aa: ASSLVGDEQY

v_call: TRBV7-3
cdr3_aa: ASSLERGLYTDTQY

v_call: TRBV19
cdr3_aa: ASSSSWALTYEQY

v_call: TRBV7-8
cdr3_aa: ASSFRTVLSSYEQY

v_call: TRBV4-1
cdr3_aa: ASSQDQLESYEQY

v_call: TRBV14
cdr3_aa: ASSQVPRYSYNEQF

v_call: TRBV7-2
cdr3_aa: ASSLTSGGTYEQY

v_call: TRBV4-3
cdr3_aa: ASSQGLGVEQY

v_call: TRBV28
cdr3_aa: ASSFSSRGNQPQH

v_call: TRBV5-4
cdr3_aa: ASNPRGQGLDYGYT

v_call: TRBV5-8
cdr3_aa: ASGWTEAF

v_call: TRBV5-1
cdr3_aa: ASSLAGLAGGRETQY

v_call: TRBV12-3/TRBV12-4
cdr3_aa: ASGSPTDTQY

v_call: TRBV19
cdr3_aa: ASRGQLNQPQH

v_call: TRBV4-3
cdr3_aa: ASSQEETNSYGYT

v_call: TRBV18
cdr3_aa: ASFRDINTEAF